This entry describes one T cell receptor (beta chain). This record belongs to a study of blood T cell repertoires in COVID-19. Study background: PBMCs, B-cell-depleted T cells, or T cells provided the cDNA or gDNA that made up the material.

This CDR3 spans 12 amino acids. Trimming shortened V by 6 bases and J by 5 bases, and 7 bases separated the two germline ends. Generated by immunoSEQ multiplex PCR, the TCRdb table keeps only in-frame clones and is missing some. The sample lists under 200,000 clones, about 85% occurring once. The V gene is TRBV12-3 or TRBV12-4, the J gene TRBJ2-2; D not certain. The sample was peripheral blood. The receptor comes from a man aged 60-69 years with active or convalescent COVID-19. CDR3 bases: TGTGCCAGCAGCCCCAAAACCGGGGAGCTGTTTTTT. It translates to CASSPKTGELFF.